Listed here are 26 T cell receptor beta chains from one sample, sequenced in a study of cytomegalovirus exposure and HLA in healthy donors. Use of 60 Vbeta and 13 Jbeta primers characterized the PCR. Generated by immunoSEQ multiplex PCR, the TCRdb table keeps only in-frame clones and is missing some. Of 100,000 to 150,000 clones in the sample, 81% were seen once. The sample was PBMCs. The receptor set was obtained from a man aged 18 to 30 in good health and CMV-seronegative.

The chain has TRBV29-1 and TRBJ1-5, with TRBD1 matching over 8 bases. Unmatched junction bases numbered 7, after V lost 5 bases and J lost 7 bases. Germline-derived CDR1 and CDR2 are SQVTM and ANQGSEA. CDR3 size: 13 residues. The CDR3: CSVQGAPGQPQHF. DNA of the CDR3: TGCAGCGTTCAGGGGGCGCCGGGGCAGCCCCAGCATTTT. The full variable domain, completed using reference TRBV29-1 and TRBJ1-5, is SAVISQKPSRDICQRGTSLTIQCQVDSQVTMMFWYRQQPGQSLTLIATANQGSEATYESGFVIDKFPISRPNLTFSTLTVSNMSPEDSSIYLCSVQGAPGQPQHFGDGTRLSIL.

This chain connects TRBV19 to TRBJ1-2, with a possible D match to TRBD1 (5 bases). Germline CDR1 is LNHDA and CDR2 is SQIVND (reference sequence). V lost 1 base, J lost 4 bases, and 16 bases lay in between. The CDR3 has 16 residues. The CDR3 DNA is TGTGCCAGTAGTATAGGAGGCGGGACTACGGGCTATGGCTACACCTTC. This encodes CASSIGGGTTGYGYTF.

The chain is built from TRBV5-1 and TRBJ2-4; weak D call: TRBD1 (6 bases). The CDR3 contains 12 residues. Germline V gene lookup returns CDR1 SGHRS and CDR2 YFSETQ. Between the trimmed V and J ends, which lost 4 bases and 6 bases, there was a span of 8 bases. CDR3 coding DNA: TGCGCCAGCAGCCCACAGGGAAACATTCAGTACTTC. This gives the protein CASSPQGNIQYF.

This chain connects TRBV30 to TRBJ2-5, with TRBD2 matching 8 bases. The V gene end was trimmed by 1 base and the J gene end by 0 bases; junction bases not matched to a gene: 13. This CDR3 is built from 18 residues. Germline-derived CDR1 and CDR2 are GTSNPN and SVGIG (reference sequence). The CDR3 spells CAWSGPRGGAGDQETQYF. As DNA, the CDR3 is TGTGCCTGGAGTGGCCCTCGGGGAGGAGCGGGGGACCAAGAGACCCAGTACTTC.

The chain has TRBV9 and TRBJ1-1; no clear D. The CDR3 runs to 15 residues. V was clipped by 0 bases and J by 0 bases, with 9 bases between them. Germline CDR1 is SGDLS and CDR2 is YYNGEE. In DNA, the CDR3 is TGTGCCAGCAGCGTAGGTTACAGCATGAACACTGAAGCTTTCTTT. Its protein is CASSVGYSMNTEAFF.

In DNA form, the CDR3 reads TGTGCCAGCAGCTTGGAGAGAGGCTCGAACACCGGGGAGCTGTTTTTT. It translates to CASSLERGSNTGELFF. The V call is TRBV5-4, the J call TRBJ2-2, with D hard to call. From germline, CDR1 is SGHNT and CDR2 YYREEE (reference sequence). Trimming pared 0 bases from V and 0 bases from J, leaving 9 bases between. The CDR3 is 16 residues long. The full variable domain, in which reference TRBV5-4 and TRBJ2-2 provide the parts outside the CDR3, is ETGVTQSPTHLIKTRGQQVTLRCSSQSGHNTVSWYQQALGQGPQFIFQYYREEENGRGNFPPRFSGLQFPNYSSELNVNALELDDSALYLCASSLERGSNTGELFFGEGSRLTVL.

This chain's CDR3 is CAWLWAQTQYF. The CDR3 nucleotides read TGTGCCTGGTTGTGGGCCCAGACCCAGTACTTC. The chain uses TRBV30 and TRBJ2-5; D gene ambiguous. The V end lost 5 bases, the J end lost 6 bases, and 10 bases lay between the germline ends. CDR1 is GTSNPN and CDR2 is SVGIG in the germline V gene (reference sequence). The CDR3 spans 11 residues.

This chain connects TRBV30 to TRBJ1-4, with D possibly TRBD1 on 5 matching bases. V was shortened by 3 bases and J by 7 bases, with 18 bases between the two germline ends. The CDR3 contains 15 residues. Per the germline V gene, CDR1 is GTSNPN and CDR2 is SVGIG (reference sequence). The CDR3 DNA reads as TGTGCCTGGAGCCCCGGGACTGGATCGCTTGAAAAACTGTTTTTT. Translating it yields CAWSPGTGSLEKLFF.

The chain recombines TRBV4-3 with TRBJ1-6, with D possibly TRBD1 on 5 matching bases. V shed 4 bases and J shed 0 bases, with 16 bases lying between them. The germline V gene encodes CDR1 LGHNA and CDR2 YSLEER. This CDR3 comprises 18 residues. CDR3 sequence: CASSPRKQGISYNSPLHF. In DNA form, the CDR3 reads TGCGCCAGCAGCCCAAGAAAGCAGGGTATCTCCTATAATTCACCCCTCCACTTT.

This chain links TRBV19 with TRBJ1-2; weak D call: TRBD1 (5 bases). Per the germline V gene, CDR1 is LNHDA and CDR2 is SQIVND (reference sequence). The CDR3 covers 16 residues. The ends were cut back, 0 bases at V and 4 bases at J, with 15 bases in the middle. The CDR3 DNA reads as TGTGCCAGTAGTATAGATTCGGCAGGGCCATCCTATGGCTACACCTTC. It encodes CASSIDSAGPSYGYTF.

This chain uses TRBV6-5 with TRBJ1-3, with a possible D match to TRBD1 (5 bases). CDR3 length: 16 residues. CDR1 is MNHEY, CDR2 SVGAGI, per germline. The germline V and J ends were trimmed by 2 bases and 6 bases, with 17 bases remaining between them. The CDR3 region is CASSYLGAPYENTIYF. The CDR3 DNA reads as TGTGCCAGCAGTTACCTAGGGGCTCCTTACGAAAACACCATATATTTT.

CDR3 residues: CATPGGAGEAFF. The CDR3, as DNA: TGTGCCACCCCCGGGGGGGCCGGAGAAGCTTTCTTT. This rearrangement joins TRBV2 to TRBJ1-1, with TRBD1 as a possible D gene (6 bases). The CDR3 runs to 12 residues. The V end lost 10 bases, the J end lost 8 bases, and 17 bases lay between the germline ends. CDR1 is SNHLY, CDR2 FYNNEI, per germline.

This clone has only a few counts. The chain uses TRBV7-6 and TRBJ2-7; 9 bases fit TRBD1. The V and J ends lost 8 bases and 2 bases, in that order; junction bases with no gene match: 10. This CDR3 is built from 15 residues. Germline loops: CDR1 SGHVS, CDR2 FNYEAQ. The CDR3 sequence is CASGTGGDRAYEQYF. DNA of the CDR3: TGTGCCAGCGGGACTGGGGGGGACAGGGCCTACGAGCAGTACTTC.

The chain recombines TRBV5-4 with TRBJ2-3, with D perhaps TRBD2 (5 bases). CDR1 is SGHNT, CDR2 YYREEE, per germline (reference sequence). V shed 3 bases and J shed 3 bases, with 8 bases lying between them. CDR3 length: 13 amino acids. In nucleotides, the CDR3 is TGTGCCAGCAGCTCGAGGGTGACAGATACGCAGTATTTT. It codes for CASSSRVTDTQYF.

The chain recombines TRBV6-6 with TRBJ1-1; no reliable D call. The germline V gene encodes CDR1 MNHNY and CDR2 SVGAGI (reference sequence). Trimming cost V 6 bases and J 1 base, with 12 bases left between them. This CDR3 spans 14 amino acids. CDR3 region: CASRPGGGNTEAFF. Here the CDR3 DNA reads TGTGCCAGCAGACCAGGTGGAGGGAACACTGAAGCTTTCTTT.

V and J are TRBV9 and TRBJ2-1, with TRBD2 matching 13 bases. Germline V lookup: CDR1 SGDLS, CDR2 YYNGEE. Unmatched junction bases numbered 5, after V lost 4 bases and J lost 7 bases. CDR3 length: 15 amino acids. CDR3 region: CASSSGLAGVNEQFF. The CDR3 DNA sequence: TGTGCCAGCAGCTCCGGACTAGCGGGGGTTAATGAGCAGTTCTTC.

The CDR3 DNA sequence: TGTGCCAGCAGCCGCCCTTACAGGGGTCGACACACTGAAGCTTTCTTT. This encodes CASSRPYRGRHTEAFF. The genes are TRBV5-4 and TRBJ1-1; TRBD1 matches 7 bases. In germline, CDR1 is SGHNT, CDR2 YYREEE (reference sequence). This CDR3 is built from 16 residues. The J segment lost 3 bases and the V segment lost 4 bases, leaving 12 bases of the junction unmatched.

The rearrangement joins TRBV7-3 to TRBJ2-5; 8 nucleotides agree with TRBD2. V lost 5 bases to trimming and J lost 4 bases; unmatched junction nucleotides: 21. Germline V lookup: CDR1 SGHTA, CDR2 FQGTGA. The CDR3 contains 19 residues. In nucleotides, the CDR3 is TGTGCCAGCAGCCCTGGACGGGGGCTGGGAGCGGGGGTTAGAGAGACCCAGTACTTC. Protein sequence: CASSPGRGLGAGVRETQYF. Variable domain in full (rest from reference TRBV7-3 and TRBJ2-5): GAGVSQTPSNKVTEKGKYVELRCDPISGHTALYWYRQSLGQGPEFLIYFQGTGAADDSGLPNDRFFAVRPEGSVSTLKIQRTERGDSAVYLCASSPGRGLGAGVRETQYFGPGTRLLVL.

The chain has TRBV6-1 and TRBJ1-5; the match to TRBD1 covers 8 bases. V was pared by 6 bases and J by 2 bases, with 3 bases of the junction left unmatched. Germline CDR1 MNHNS, CDR2 SASEGT. This CDR3 has 14 amino acids. CDR3 residues: CASSGQGCNQPQHF. The CDR3 nucleotides read TGTGCCAGCAGCGGACAGGGATGCAATCAGCCCCAGCATTTT.

The chain joins TRBV5-4 to TRBJ2-3, with D possibly TRBD1 on 6 matching bases. This CDR3 has 15 residues. Germline CDR1 is SGHNT and CDR2 is YYREEE (reference sequence). Trimming took off 0 bases at V and 0 bases at J, with 8 bases between the two ends. The chain's CDR3 is CASSLVGASTDTQYF. In nucleotides, the CDR3 is TGTGCCAGCAGCTTGGTGGGGGCTAGCACAGATACGCAGTATTTT.

This sequence joins TRBV25-1 and TRBJ1-1, with 10 bases aligning to TRBD1. This CDR3 is built from 13 residues. With 4 bases clipped from V and 6 bases from J, the junction kept 2 bases outside the gene matches. In germline, CDR1 is MGHDK, CDR2 SYGVNS. CDR3 in DNA: TGTGCCAGCAGTGGAGGACAGGGGGCTGAAGCTTTCTTT. Amino acid sequence: CASSGGQGAEAFF.

This chain uses TRBV2 with TRBJ1-5; tentatively, D is TRBD1 (6 bases). The V gene lost 6 bases and the J gene lost 4 bases, with 16 bases spanning the gap. This CDR3 contains 15 residues. The germline V gene encodes CDR1 SNHLY and CDR2 FYNNEI. Here the CDR3 reads CASRLDRKMNQPQHF. As DNA, the CDR3 is TGTGCCAGCAGACTCGACAGGAAAATGAATCAGCCCCAGCATTTT.

The V gene is TRBV18, the J gene TRBJ1-1; maybe TRBD1 (6 bases). This CDR3 spans 13 amino acids. Germline V gene data show CDR1 as KGHSH and CDR2 as LQKENI. V shed 5 bases and J shed 0 bases, with 7 bases lying between them. In DNA, the CDR3 is TGTGCCAGCTCAGGACAGATGAACACTGAAGCTTTCTTT. Amino acids: CASSGQMNTEAFF.

This sequence joins TRBV6-1 and TRBJ2-5; 10 nucleotides line up with TRBD1. V dropped 3 bases and J dropped 7; count of bases not matched to a gene: 5. Germline V gene sequence: CDR1 MNHNS, CDR2 SASEGT. This CDR3 is built from 14 residues. The CDR3 reads CASSEDRGSRTQYF. The DNA of the CDR3 is TGTGCCAGCAGTGAGGACAGGGGGTCGCGGACCCAGTACTTC.

The count of this clone is one. The chain links TRBV4-2 to TRBJ2-3; D may be TRBD2 (6 bases). In germline, CDR1 is LGHNA, CDR2 YNFKEQ. CDR3 size: 17 residues. The V and J ends lost 1 base and 0 bases respectively, with 14 bases between them. CDR3 sequence: CASSQGERALSTDTQYF. The CDR3 region has the DNA TGTGCCAGCAGCCAAGGAGAGCGGGCACTCAGCACAGATACGCAGTATTTT.

The CDR3 bases are TGTGCCAGCAGTGTTCCAGGGACTGGGGCCAACGTCCTGACTTTC. The encoded protein is CASSVPGTGANVLTF. The J gene is TRBJ2-6, the V gene TRBV25-1, with a possible D match to TRBD1 (5 bases). This CDR3 has 15 amino acids. V was cut by 4 bases and J by 2 bases, with 9 bases left in between. The germline CDR1 and CDR2 sequences are MGHDK and SYGVNS.